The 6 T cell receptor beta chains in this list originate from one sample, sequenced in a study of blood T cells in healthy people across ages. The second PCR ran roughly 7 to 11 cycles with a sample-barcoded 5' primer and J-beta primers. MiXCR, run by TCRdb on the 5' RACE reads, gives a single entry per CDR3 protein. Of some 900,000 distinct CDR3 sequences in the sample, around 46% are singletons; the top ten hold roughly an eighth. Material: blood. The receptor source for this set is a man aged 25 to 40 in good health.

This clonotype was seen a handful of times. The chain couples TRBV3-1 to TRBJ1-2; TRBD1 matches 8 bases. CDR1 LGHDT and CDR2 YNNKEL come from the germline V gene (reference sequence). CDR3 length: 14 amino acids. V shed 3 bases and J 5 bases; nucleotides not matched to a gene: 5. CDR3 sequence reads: CASSHPDRDYGYTF. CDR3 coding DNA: TGTGCCAGCAGCCACCCGGACAGGGATTATGGCTACACCTTC.

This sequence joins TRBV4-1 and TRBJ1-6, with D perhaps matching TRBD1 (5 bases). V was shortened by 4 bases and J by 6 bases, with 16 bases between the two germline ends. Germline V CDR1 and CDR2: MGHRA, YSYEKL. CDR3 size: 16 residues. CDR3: CASSLSLSGSNSPLHF. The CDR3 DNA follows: TGCGCCAGCAGCCTCAGTCTATCAGGGAGTAATTCACCCCTCCACTTT.

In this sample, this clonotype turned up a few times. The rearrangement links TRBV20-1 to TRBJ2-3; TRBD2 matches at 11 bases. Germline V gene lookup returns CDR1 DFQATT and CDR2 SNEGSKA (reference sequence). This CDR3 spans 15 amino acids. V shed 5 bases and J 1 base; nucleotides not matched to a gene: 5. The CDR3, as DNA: TGCAGTGCTCCCCTAGCGGGGGGTCGCACAGATACGCAGTATTTT. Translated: CSAPLAGGRTDTQYF.

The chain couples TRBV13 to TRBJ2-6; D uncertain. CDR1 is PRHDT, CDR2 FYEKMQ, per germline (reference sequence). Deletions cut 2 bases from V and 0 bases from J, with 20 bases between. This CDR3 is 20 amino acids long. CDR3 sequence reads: CASSLIGVADHSSGANVLTF. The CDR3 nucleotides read TGTGCCAGCAGCTTAATAGGAGTCGCGGACCACAGCTCTGGGGCCAACGTCCTGACTTTC.

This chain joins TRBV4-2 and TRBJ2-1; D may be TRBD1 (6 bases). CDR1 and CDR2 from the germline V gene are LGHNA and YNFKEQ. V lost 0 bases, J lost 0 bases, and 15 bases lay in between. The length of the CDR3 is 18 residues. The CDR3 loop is CASSQDLLVGASYNEQFF. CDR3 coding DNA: TGTGCCAGCAGCCAAGATCTCCTAGTGGGGGCCTCCTACAATGAGCAGTTCTTC.

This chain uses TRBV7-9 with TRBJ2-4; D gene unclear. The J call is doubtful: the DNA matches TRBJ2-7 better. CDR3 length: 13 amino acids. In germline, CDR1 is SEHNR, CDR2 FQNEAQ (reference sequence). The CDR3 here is CASSVVNRYEQYF. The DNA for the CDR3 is TGTGCCAGCAGCGTAGTTAATCGTTACGAGCAGTACTTC.